Only one count was recorded for the clone carrying this T cell receptor (beta chain). cDNA came from around 0.5 to 1 ug RNA primed by random hexamers. TCRdb reprocessed the immunoSEQ multiplex PCR reads via MiXCR and lists one record per CDR3 protein. The table includes 350,000 to 550,000 distinct CDR3 sequences, around 83% detected once. The source of the sample is a study of CD8 T cells in Susac syndrome. The V gene's germline CDR1 is MDHEN and CDR2 SYDVKM. The CDR3 is 15 residues long. V was shortened by 8 bases and J by 0 bases, with 14 bases between the two germline ends. Material: CD8+ T cells from PBMCs. The chain carries TRBV28 and TRBJ2-4; possible D gene TRBD2, 6 bases. The source is a human donor with multiple sclerosis. The CDR3 here is CASQTGAVAKNIQYF. CDR3 sequence (DNA): TGTGCCAGCCAGACGGGAGCTGTAGCCAAAAACATTCAGTACTTC. The entire variable domain, with the rest obtained from reference TRBV28 and TRBJ2-4, is as follows: DVKVTQSSRYLVKRTGEKVFLECVQDMDHENMFWYRQDPGLGLRLIYFSYDVKMKEKGDIPEGYSVSREKKERFSLILESASTNQTSMYLCASQTGAVAKNIQYFGAGTRLSVL.